This TCR beta chain was recorded in a study of identical twins. Study conclusions and caveats: Zero-insertion analyses were open to partial confounding by invariant MAIT and iNKT cells. Instead of following the same donors, the conclusions were based on cross-sectional statistical analysis.

Unique molecular identifiers were present on the cDNA, and a universal primer site came from template switching. TCRdb re-called the 5' RACE reads with MiXCR, one entry per CDR3 protein. The sample consists of 250,000 or so distinct CDR3 sequences, roughly an eighth of them appearing once. This clonotype has a handful of counts. The antigen is unknown. Trimming stripped 6 bases from V and 4 bases from J, with 14 bases between. This CDR3 is built from 13 residues. CDR1 and CDR2 from the germline V gene are DFQATT and SNEGSKA (reference sequence). Another study also made use of these data, one on yellow fever vaccine responses in identical twins. That publication notes: Reportedly, the T cell response mounted by twins to vaccine seemed partly convergent, partly personalized.

This receptor was taken from a woman aged 18-29 years in good health. This chain connects TRBV20-1 to TRBJ2-3; D might be TRBD1 (5 bases). Sequenced material: memory (CD45RO+) T cells sorted from blood. As DNA, the CDR3 is TGCAGTGCACTTCAAGGGGTGTCAGATACGCAGTATTTT. Protein: CSALQGVSDTQYF.